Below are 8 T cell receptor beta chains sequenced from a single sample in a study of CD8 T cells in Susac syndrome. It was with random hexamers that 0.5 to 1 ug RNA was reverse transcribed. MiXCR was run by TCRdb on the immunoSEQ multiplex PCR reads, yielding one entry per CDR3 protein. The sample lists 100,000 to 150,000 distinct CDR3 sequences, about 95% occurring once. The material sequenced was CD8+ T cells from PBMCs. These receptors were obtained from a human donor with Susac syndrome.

CDR3: CASSFDGQGVGDEQFF. The CDR3 DNA sequence: TGTGCCAGCAGCTTTGACGGACAGGGAGTTGGGGATGAGCAGTTCTTC. The chain links TRBV7-9 to TRBJ2-1; TRBD1 matches at 8 bases. This CDR3 contains 16 residues. V shed 3 bases and J 8 bases; nucleotides not matched to a gene: 12. CDR1 SEHNR and CDR2 FQNEAQ come from the germline V gene (reference sequence).

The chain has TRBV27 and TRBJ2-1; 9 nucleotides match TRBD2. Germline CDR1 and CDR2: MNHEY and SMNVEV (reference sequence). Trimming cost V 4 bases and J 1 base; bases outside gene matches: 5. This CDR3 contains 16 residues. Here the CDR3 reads CASSSVAGGSYNEQFF. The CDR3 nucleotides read TGTGCCAGCAGTTCCGTGGCGGGAGGGTCCTACAATGAGCAGTTCTTC.

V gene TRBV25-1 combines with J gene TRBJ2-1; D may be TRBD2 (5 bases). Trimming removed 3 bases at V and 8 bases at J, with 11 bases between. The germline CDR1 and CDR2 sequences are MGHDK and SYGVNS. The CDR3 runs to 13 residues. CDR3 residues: CASSDRWGDEQFF. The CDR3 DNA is TGTGCCAGCAGTGATAGATGGGGAGATGAGCAGTTCTTC.

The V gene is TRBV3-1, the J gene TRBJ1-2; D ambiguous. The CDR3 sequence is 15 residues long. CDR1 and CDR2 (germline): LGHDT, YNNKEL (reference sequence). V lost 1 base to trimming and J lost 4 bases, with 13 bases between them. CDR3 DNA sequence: TGTGCCAGCAGCCAAGGGCAGCGGAATCTCTATGGCTACACCTTC. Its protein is CASSQGQRNLYGYTF.

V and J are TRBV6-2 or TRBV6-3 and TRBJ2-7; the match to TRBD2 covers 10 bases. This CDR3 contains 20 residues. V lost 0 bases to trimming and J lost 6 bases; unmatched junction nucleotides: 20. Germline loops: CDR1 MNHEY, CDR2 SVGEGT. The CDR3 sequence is CASSYSIASYQTSGTTEQYF. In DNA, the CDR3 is TGTGCCAGCAGTTACTCGATTGCTTCATATCAAACTAGCGGGACCACCGAGCAGTACTTC.

CDR3 residues: CSVELAADSYEQYF. The CDR3 DNA reads as TGCAGCGTTGAATTGGCCGCCGACTCCTACGAGCAGTACTTC. The gene calls are TRBV29-1 and TRBJ2-7; no definite D call. CDR3 size: 14 residues. Trimming removed 2 bases at V and 0 bases at J, with 11 bases between. Germline V gene lookup returns CDR1 SQVTM and CDR2 ANQGSEA.

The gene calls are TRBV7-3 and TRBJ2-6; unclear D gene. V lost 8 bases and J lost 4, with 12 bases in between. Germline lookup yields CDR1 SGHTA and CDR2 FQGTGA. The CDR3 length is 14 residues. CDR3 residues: CASQSARGANVLTF. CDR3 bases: TGTGCCAGCCAATCCGCGCGCGGGGCCAACGTCCTGACTTTC.

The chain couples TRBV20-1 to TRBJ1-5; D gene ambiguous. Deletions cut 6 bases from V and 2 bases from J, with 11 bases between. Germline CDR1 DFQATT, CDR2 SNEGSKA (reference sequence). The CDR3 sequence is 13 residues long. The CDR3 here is CSAVRVRNQPQHF. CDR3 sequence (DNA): TGCAGTGCGGTAAGGGTCCGCAATCAGCCCCAGCATTTT.